This T cell receptor beta chain is drawn from a study of response to subunit inactivated influenza vaccine. A remark on this clonotype: Its antigen is not identified.

Germline V gene sequence: CDR1 SGHTA, CDR2 FQGNSA. The V gene lost 1 base and the J gene lost 2 bases, with 10 bases spanning the gap. This CDR3 has 15 residues. TCRdb recomputed calls from the RT-PCR reads with MiXCR, one row per CDR3 protein. The sample consists of more than 700,000 distinct CDR3 sequences, about 20% of them appearing once. The study's findings and limits: The authors suggested that few new T cells are recruited per seasonal influenza vaccination.

The TCR was taken from a man aged 50 to 59 who received an inactivated influenza vaccine. The chain uses TRBV7-2 and TRBJ2-3; no firm D call. The source material was PBMCs from blood, sampled less than 6 days after vaccination. For the CDR3, the DNA is TGTGCCAGCAGCTTAGTCACCAAACTCACAGATACGCAGTATTTT. This encodes CASSLVTKLTDTQYF.